The present T cell receptor (beta chain) was sequenced within a study of blood T cell repertoires in COVID-19. Repertoires were generated with immunoSEQ multiplex PCR, while TCRdb's copy carries only in-frame clones and drops some. The sample includes 150,000 or so clones, 86% seen only once; the top ten take 10% to 12%. This CDR3 region has 14 residues. Deletions cut 7 bases from V and 7 bases from J, with 18 bases between. CDR1 LGHDT and CDR2 YNNKEL come from the germline V gene (reference sequence). This chain links TRBV3-1 (or the pseudogene TRBV3-2) with TRBJ2-3; weak D call: TRBD2 (6 bases). The clonotype comes from a woman between 70 and 85 years old with COVID-19, enrolled during active disease. Sequenced sample: peripheral blood. Here the CDR3 reads CASTSGARGNTQYF. In DNA, the CDR3 is TGTGCCAGCACCTCCGGGGCACGCGGGAATACGCAGTATTTT.